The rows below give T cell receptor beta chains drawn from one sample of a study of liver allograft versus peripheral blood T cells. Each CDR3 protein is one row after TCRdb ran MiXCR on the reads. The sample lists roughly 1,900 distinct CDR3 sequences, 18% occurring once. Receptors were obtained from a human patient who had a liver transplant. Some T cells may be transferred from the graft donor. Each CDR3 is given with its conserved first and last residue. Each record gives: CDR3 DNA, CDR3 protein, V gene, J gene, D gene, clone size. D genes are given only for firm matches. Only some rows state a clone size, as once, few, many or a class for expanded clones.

cdr3_nt: TGTGCCAGCAGCCCAGGGACAGGGTCGGATGAGCAGTTCTTC; cdr3_aa: CASSPGTGSDEQFF; v_call: TRBV7-9; j_call: TRBJ2-1; d_call: TRBD1; clone_size: .
cdr3_nt: TGTGCCACCAGCCGCGTAGCGGGAGGCCTCGATGAGCAGTTCTTC; cdr3_aa: CATSRVAGGLDEQFF; v_call: TRBV15; j_call: TRBJ2-1; d_call: TRBD2; clone_size: many
cdr3_nt: TGTGCCAGTAGTATAGGAACGGGACTAGCGGTCTCGTCGGCAGATACGCAGTATTTT; cdr3_aa: CASSIGTGLAVSSADTQYF; v_call: TRBV19; j_call: TRBJ2-3; d_call: TRBD2; clone_size: medium-sized
cdr3_nt: TGTGCCAGCAGTTTTCACACACTAGTTAATCAGCCCCAGCATTTT; cdr3_aa: CASSFHTLVNQPQHF; v_call: TRBV28; j_call: TRBJ1-5; d_call: .; clone_size: .
cdr3_nt: TGTGCCAGCAACCGCGGGACAGGGAATTCACCCCTCCACTTT; cdr3_aa: CASNRGTGNSPLHF; v_call: TRBV7-9; j_call: TRBJ1-6; d_call: TRBD1; clone_size: .
cdr3_nt: TGCAGCGTCCAATTGGGCACCATGGACAGGGAGTTCTACGAGCAGTACTTC; cdr3_aa: CSVQLGTMDREFYEQYF; v_call: TRBV29-1; j_call: TRBJ2-7; d_call: TRBD1; clone_size: large
cdr3_nt: TGCAGTGCTAGTCTTCCAGCGGGCTACAATGAGCAGTTCTTC; cdr3_aa: CSASLPAGYNEQFF; v_call: TRBV20-1; j_call: TRBJ2-1; d_call: .; clone_size: .
cdr3_nt: TGTGCCAGCAGTTTACTTGGACAGGAAACCCCGAACACTGAAGCTTTCTTT; cdr3_aa: CASSLLGQETPNTEAFF; v_call: TRBV28; j_call: TRBJ1-1; d_call: TRBD1; clone_size: medium-sized
cdr3_nt: TGTGCCAGTAGCGGGGTGAACACCGGGGAGCTGTTTTTT; cdr3_aa: CASSGVNTGELFF; v_call: TRBV19; j_call: TRBJ2-2; d_call: .; clone_size: .
cdr3_nt: TGTGCCATCAGTGGCGATCTTTTTGGAAACACCATATATTTT; cdr3_aa: CAISGDLFGNTIYF; v_call: TRBV10-3; j_call: TRBJ1-3; d_call: .; clone_size: .
cdr3_nt: TGTGCCAGCAGCTCTAGGGACAGGGGCCCCGTATACTATGGCTACACCTTC; cdr3_aa: CASSSRDRGPVYYGYTF; v_call: TRBV7-9; j_call: TRBJ1-2; d_call: TRBD1; clone_size: few
cdr3_nt: TGTGCCAGCAGCTTAACAGGAGACTCCTACGAGCAGTACTTC; cdr3_aa: CASSLTGDSYEQYF; v_call: TRBV13; j_call: TRBJ2-7; d_call: .; clone_size: medium-sized
cdr3_nt: TGTGCCAGCAGCTTCGACAGGGCAAATGAGCAGTTCTTC; cdr3_aa: CASSFDRANEQFF; v_call: TRBV11-1; j_call: TRBJ2-1; d_call: TRBD1; clone_size: many
cdr3_nt: TGTGCCAGCAGCCAAGACAGCTACGAGCAGTACTTC; cdr3_aa: CASSQDSYEQYF; v_call: TRBV6-2/TRBV6-3; j_call: TRBJ2-7; d_call: .; clone_size: medium-sized
cdr3_nt: TGTGCCAGCAGCTTGGGTTACTACGAGCAGTACTTC; cdr3_aa: CASSLGYYEQYF; v_call: TRBV5-4; j_call: TRBJ2-7; d_call: .; clone_size: many
cdr3_nt: TGTGCCAGCAGTGACCTTAATAGTCGGCCCCAGCATTTT; cdr3_aa: CASSDLNSRPQHF; v_call: TRBV6-1; j_call: TRBJ1-5; d_call: .; clone_size: .
cdr3_nt: TGTGCCAGCAGTGAATTCGAGCAGTACTTC; cdr3_aa: CASSEFEQYF; v_call: TRBV25-1; j_call: TRBJ2-7; d_call: .; clone_size: few
cdr3_nt: TGTGCCAGCAGTGAATGGGAGGTTGGGTATGGCTACACCTTC; cdr3_aa: CASSEWEVGYGYTF; v_call: TRBV6-1; j_call: TRBJ1-2; d_call: .; clone_size: medium-sized
cdr3_nt: TGTGCCAGCAGGTCGACAGGGGGCTATGGCTACACCTTC; cdr3_aa: CASRSTGGYGYTF; v_call: TRBV6-5; j_call: TRBJ1-2; d_call: TRBD1; clone_size: few
cdr3_nt: TGTGCCAGCAGCGAGGGCGGGGGCTGGAGCAATCAGCCCCAGCATTTT; cdr3_aa: CASSEGGGWSNQPQHF; v_call: TRBV13; j_call: TRBJ1-5; d_call: .; clone_size: many
cdr3_nt: TGTGCCAGCAAAGAAGGGTGGAACACTGAAGCTTTCTTT; cdr3_aa: CASKEGWNTEAFF; v_call: TRBV6-2/TRBV6-3; j_call: TRBJ1-1; d_call: .; clone_size: medium-sized
cdr3_nt: TGTGCCAGCAGCCAATTTAGCGGGGTAAGCTCCTACGAGCAGTACTTC; cdr3_aa: CASSQFSGVSSYEQYF; v_call: TRBV4-2; j_call: TRBJ2-7; d_call: TRBD2; clone_size: .